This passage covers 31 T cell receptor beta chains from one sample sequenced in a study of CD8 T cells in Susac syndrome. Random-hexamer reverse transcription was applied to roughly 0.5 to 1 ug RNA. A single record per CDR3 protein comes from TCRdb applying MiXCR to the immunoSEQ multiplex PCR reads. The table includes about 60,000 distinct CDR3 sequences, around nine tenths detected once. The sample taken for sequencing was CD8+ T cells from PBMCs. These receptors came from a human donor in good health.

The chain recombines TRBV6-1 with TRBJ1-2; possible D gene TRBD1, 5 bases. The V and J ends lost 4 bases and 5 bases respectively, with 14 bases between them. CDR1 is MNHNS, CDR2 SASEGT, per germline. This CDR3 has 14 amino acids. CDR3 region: CASSAPPGGYGYTF. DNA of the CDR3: TGTGCCAGCAGTGCCCCTCCCGGGGGGTATGGCTACACCTTC.

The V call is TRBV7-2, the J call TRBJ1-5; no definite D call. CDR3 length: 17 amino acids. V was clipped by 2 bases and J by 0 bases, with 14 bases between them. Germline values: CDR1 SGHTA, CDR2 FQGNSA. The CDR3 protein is CASSLRVRSYSNQPQHF. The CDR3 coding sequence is TGTGCCAGCAGCTTAAGGGTCCGGAGTTATAGCAATCAGCCCCAGCATTTT.

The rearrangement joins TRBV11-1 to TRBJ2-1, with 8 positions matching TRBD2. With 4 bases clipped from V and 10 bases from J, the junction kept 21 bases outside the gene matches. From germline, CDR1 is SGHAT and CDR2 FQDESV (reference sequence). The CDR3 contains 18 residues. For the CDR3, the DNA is TGTGCCAGCAGCTACCCAGAAGAACTAGCGGCCCACCTCAGGGAGCAGTTCTTC. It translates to CASSYPEELAAHLREQFF.

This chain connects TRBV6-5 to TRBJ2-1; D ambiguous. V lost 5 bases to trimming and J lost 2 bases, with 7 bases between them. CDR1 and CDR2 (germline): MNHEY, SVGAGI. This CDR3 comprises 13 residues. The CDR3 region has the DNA TGTGCCAGCAGTGGGGAAACCTACAATGAGCAGTTCTTC. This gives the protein CASSGETYNEQFF.

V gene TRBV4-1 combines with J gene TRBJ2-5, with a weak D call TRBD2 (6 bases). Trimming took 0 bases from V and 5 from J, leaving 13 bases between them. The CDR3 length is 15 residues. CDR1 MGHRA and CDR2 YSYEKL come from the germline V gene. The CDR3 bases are TGCGCCAGCAGCCAAGATCCTGGGGGGAGGGAGACCCAGTACTTC. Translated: CASSQDPGGRETQYF.

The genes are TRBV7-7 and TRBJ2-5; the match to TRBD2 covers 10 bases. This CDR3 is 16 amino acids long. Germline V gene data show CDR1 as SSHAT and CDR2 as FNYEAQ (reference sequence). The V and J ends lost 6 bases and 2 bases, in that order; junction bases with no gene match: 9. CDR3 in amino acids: CASSLTSGVSQETQYF. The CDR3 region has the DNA TGTGCCAGCAGTCTAACTAGCGGGGTTTCTCAAGAGACCCAGTACTTC.

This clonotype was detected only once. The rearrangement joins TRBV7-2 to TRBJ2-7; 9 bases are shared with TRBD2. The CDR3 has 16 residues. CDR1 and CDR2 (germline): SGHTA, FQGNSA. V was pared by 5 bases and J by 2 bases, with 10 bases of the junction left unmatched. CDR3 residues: CASSPVGRGGPYEQYF. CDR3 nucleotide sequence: TGTGCCAGCAGCCCCGTCGGGCGGGGGGGCCCCTACGAGCAGTACTTC.

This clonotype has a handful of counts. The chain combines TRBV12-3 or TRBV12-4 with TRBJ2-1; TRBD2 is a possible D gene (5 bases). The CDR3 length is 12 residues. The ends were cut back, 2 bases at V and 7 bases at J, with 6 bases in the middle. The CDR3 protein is CASSLTGNEQFF. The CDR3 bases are TGTGCCAGCAGTTTAACGGGGAATGAGCAGTTCTTC.

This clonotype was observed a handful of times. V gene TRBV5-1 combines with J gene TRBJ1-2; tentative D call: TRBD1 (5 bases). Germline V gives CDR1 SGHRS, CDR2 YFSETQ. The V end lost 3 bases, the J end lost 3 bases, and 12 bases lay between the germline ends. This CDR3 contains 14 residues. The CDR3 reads CASSSAGAYYGYTF. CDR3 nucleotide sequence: TGCGCCAGCAGCTCCGCCGGGGCCTACTATGGCTACACCTTC. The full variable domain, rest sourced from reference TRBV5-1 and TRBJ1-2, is KAGVTQTPRYLIKTRGQQVTLSCSPISGHRSVSWYQQTPGQGLQFLFEYFSETQRNKGNFPGRFSGRQFSNSRSEMNVSTLELGDSALYLCASSSAGAYYGYTFGSGTRLTVV.

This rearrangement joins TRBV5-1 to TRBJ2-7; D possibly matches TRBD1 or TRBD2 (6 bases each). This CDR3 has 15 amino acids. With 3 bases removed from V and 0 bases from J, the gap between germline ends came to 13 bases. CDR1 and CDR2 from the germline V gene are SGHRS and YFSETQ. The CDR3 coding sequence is TGCGCCAGCAGCTGGGGGGCTGGGATCTCCTACGAGCAGTACTTC. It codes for CASSWGAGISYEQYF.

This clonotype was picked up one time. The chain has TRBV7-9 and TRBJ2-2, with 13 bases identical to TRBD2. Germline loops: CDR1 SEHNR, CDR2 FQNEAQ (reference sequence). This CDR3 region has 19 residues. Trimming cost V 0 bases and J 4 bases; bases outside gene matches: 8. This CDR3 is CASSLAGLAGLLSTGELFF. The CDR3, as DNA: TGTGCCAGCAGCTTAGCGGGACTAGCGGGGCTTCTCTCCACCGGGGAGCTGTTTTTT.

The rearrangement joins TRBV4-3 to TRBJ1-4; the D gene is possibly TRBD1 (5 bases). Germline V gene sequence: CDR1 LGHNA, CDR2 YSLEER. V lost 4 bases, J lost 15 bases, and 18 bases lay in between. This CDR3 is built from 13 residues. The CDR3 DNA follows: TGCGCCAGCAGCCCTCCCGAGGGGACCGGGATGTTTTTT. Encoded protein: CASSPPEGTGMFF.

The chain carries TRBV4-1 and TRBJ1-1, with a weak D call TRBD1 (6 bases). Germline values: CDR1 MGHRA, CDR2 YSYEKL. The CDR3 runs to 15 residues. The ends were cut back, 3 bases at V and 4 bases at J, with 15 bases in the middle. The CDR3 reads CASSHPSRGATEAFF. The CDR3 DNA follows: TGCGCCAGCAGCCACCCATCCAGGGGAGCCACTGAAGCTTTCTTT.

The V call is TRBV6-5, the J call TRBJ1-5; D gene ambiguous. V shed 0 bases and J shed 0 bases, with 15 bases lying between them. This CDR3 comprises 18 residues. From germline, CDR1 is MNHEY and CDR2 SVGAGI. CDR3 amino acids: CASSYSPSIGVSNQPQHF. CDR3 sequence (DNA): TGTGCCAGCAGTTACTCCCCCAGCATAGGAGTTAGCAATCAGCCCCAGCATTTT.

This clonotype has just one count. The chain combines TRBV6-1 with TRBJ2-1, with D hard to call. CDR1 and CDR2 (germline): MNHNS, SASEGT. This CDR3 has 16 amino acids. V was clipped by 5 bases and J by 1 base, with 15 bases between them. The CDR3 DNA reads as TGTGCCAGCAGTCCAGCTTTGGCGAGGTCCTACAATGAGCAGTTCTTC. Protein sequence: CASSPALARSYNEQFF.

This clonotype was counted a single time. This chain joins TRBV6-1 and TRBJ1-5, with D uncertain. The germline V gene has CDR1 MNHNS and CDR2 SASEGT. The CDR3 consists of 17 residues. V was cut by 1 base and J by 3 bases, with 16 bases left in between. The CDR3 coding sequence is TGTGCCAGCAGTGAAGGTGTGAGCATGGTGTTCAATCAGCCCCAGCATTTT. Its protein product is CASSEGVSMVFNQPQHF.

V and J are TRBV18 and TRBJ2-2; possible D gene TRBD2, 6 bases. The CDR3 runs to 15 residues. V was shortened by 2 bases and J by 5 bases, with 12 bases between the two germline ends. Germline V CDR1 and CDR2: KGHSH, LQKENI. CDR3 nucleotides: TGTGCCAGCTCACCAATCGCGGGGTGGACCGGGGAGCTGTTTTTT. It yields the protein CASSPIAGWTGELFF.

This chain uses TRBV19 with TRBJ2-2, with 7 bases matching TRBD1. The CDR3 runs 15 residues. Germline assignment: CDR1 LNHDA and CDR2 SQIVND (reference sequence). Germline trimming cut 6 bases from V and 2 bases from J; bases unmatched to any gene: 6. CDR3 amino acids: CASSQGQRNTGELFF. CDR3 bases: TGTGCCAGTAGCCAGGGACAGAGAAACACCGGGGAGCTGTTTTTT.

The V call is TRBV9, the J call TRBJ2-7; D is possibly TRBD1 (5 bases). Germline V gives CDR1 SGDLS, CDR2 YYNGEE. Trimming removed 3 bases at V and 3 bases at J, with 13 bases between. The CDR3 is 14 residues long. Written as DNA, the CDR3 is TGTGCCAGCAGCGAAACAGGAACCCACTACGAGCAGTACTTC. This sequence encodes CASSETGTHYEQYF.

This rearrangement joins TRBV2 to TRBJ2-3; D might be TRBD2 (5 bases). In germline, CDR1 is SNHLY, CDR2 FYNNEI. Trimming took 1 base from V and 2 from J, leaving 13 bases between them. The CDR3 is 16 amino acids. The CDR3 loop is CASSEGASLSTDTQYF. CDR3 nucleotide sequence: TGTGCCAGCAGTGAAGGGGCTAGCTTGTCCACAGATACGCAGTATTTT.

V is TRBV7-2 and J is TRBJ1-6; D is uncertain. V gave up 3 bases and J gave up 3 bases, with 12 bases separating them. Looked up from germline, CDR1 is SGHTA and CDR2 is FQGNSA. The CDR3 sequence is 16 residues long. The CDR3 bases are TGTGCCAGCAGCTTGGTTGGAGGCTTCTATAATTCACCCCTCCACTTT. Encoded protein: CASSLVGGFYNSPLHF.

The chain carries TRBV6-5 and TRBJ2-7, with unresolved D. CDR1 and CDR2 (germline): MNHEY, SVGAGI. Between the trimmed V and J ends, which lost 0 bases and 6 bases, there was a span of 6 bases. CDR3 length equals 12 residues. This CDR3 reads CASSYSAGEQYF. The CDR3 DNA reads TGTGCCAGCAGTTACTCCGCCGGCGAGCAGTACTTC.

The CDR3 spells CASSQWGVEAFF. The CDR3 DNA reads as TGTGCCAGCAGCCAATGGGGCGTTGAAGCTTTCTTT. The rearrangement uses TRBV14 and TRBJ1-1, with D possibly matching TRBD1 (5 bases). V lost 2 bases, J lost 7 bases, and 8 bases lay in between. The germline CDR1 and CDR2 sequences are SGHDN and FVKESK. The CDR3 loop spans 12 amino acids.

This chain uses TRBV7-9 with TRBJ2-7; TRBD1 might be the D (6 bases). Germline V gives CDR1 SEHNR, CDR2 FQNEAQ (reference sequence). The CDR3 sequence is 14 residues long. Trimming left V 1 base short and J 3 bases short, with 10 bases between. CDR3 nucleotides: TGTGCCAGCAGCTTAGGGGGGCTTGTCTACGAGCAGTACTTC. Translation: CASSLGGLVYEQYF.

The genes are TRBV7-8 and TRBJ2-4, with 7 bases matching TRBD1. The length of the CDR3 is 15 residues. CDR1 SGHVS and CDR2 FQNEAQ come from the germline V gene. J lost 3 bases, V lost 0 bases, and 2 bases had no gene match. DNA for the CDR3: TGTGCCAGCAGCTTAGCCCAGGGGGTCAAAAACATTCAGTACTTC. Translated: CASSLAQGVKNIQYF.

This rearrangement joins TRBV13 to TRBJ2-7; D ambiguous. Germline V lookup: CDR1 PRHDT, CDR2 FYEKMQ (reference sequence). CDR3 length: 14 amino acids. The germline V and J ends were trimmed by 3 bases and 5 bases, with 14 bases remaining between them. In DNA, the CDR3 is TGTGCCAGCAGCTTCGGATCGAGAGGCGACGAGCAGTACTTC. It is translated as CASSFGSRGDEQYF.

The CDR3, as DNA: TGTGCCAGCAGCCAAAACGTACAGGGATCCACTACGGACACTGAAGCTTTCTTT. This gives the protein CASSQNVQGSTTDTEAFF. The chain employs TRBV4-2 and TRBJ1-1; D is perhaps TRBD1 (6 bases). The V gene's germline CDR1 is LGHNA and CDR2 YNFKEQ. V gave up 2 bases and J gave up 3 bases, with 22 bases separating them. There are 18 residues in the CDR3.

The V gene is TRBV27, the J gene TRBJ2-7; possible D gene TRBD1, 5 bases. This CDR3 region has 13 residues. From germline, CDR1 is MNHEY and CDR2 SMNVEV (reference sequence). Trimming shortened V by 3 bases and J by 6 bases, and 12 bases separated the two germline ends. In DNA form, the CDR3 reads TGTGCCAGCAGTTTGGTTGCAGGGATCGAGCAGTACTTC. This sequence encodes CASSLVAGIEQYF.

The CDR3 DNA reads TGTGCCAGCAGCATCGGGCAGAACTACGAGCAGTACTTC. Its protein is CASSIGQNYEQYF. The rearrangement links TRBV11-1 to TRBJ2-7; D is undetermined. Between the trimmed V and J ends, which lost 5 bases and 3 bases, there was a span of 11 bases. Germline V lookup: CDR1 SGHAT, CDR2 FQDESV (reference sequence). The CDR3 length is 13 residues.

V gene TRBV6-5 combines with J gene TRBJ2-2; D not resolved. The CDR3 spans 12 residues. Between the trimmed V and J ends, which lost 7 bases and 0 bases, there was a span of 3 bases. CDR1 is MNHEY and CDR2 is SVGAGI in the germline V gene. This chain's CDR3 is CASTANTGELFF. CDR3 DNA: TGTGCCAGCACCGCGAACACCGGGGAGCTGTTTTTT.

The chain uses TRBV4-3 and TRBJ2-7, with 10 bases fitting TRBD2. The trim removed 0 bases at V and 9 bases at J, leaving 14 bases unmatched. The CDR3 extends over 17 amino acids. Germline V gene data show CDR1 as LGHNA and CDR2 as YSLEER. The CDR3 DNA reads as TGCGCCAGCAGCCAAGATAAGCGGGGGGGGGTCGTAGTCGCGCAGTACTTC. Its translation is CASSQDKRGGVVVAQYF.